The rows below give T cell receptor beta chains drawn from one sample of a study of blood T cell repertoires in COVID-19. Produced via immunoSEQ multiplex PCR; TCRdb's table is partial and in-frame only. The sample holds roughly 90,000 clones; about 80% are singletons and the top ten take approximately 15%. Source material: peripheral blood. These receptors were taken from a human donor in a cohort sampled during active COVID-19. CDR3s include the opening cysteine and the closing phenylalanine or tryptophan. A D gene is named only where the DNA matches it firmly. Clone size is shown for a subset of rows, as once, few, many or a class of expanded clone.

j_call | d_call | v_call | clone_size | cdr3_nt | cdr3_aa
TRBJ1-6 | - | TRBV7-3 | - | TGTGCCAGCAGCAACAGTCCTAATTCACCCCTCCACTTT | CASSNSPNSPLHF
TRBJ1-1 | TRBD1 | TRBV18 | - | TGTGCCAGCTCACCACAGAGAGACAGGGGCACTGAAGCTTTCTTT | CASSPQRDRGTEAFF
TRBJ2-1 | TRBD1 | TRBV9 | - | TGTGCCAGCAGCGCCAGGGGGCAGGGTGGTTACAATGAGCAGTTCTTC | CASSARGQGGYNEQFF
TRBJ2-3 | - | TRBV24-1 | - | TGTGCCACCAGTGATCGACAGTTCACAGATACGCAGTATTTT | CATSDRQFTDTQYF
TRBJ2-2 | - | TRBV9 | many | TGTGCCAGCAGCGTTCACACGAACACCGGGGAGCTGTTTTTT | CASSVHTNTGELFF
TRBJ2-1 | TRBD2 | TRBV11-3 | - | TGTGCCAGCAGCTTCCTAGCGGGGTATGAGCAGTTCTTC | CASSFLAGYEQFF
TRBJ1-2 | - | TRBV28 | - | TGTGCCAGCACATCCCCCTATGGCTACACCTTC | CASTSPYGYTF
TRBJ2-7 | - | TRBV28 | once | TGTGCCAGCAGCCATAACAGGGGAGGTGATTACGAGCAGTACTTC | CASSHNRGGDYEQYF
TRBJ1-5 | - | TRBV2 | - | TGTGCCAGCAGTGAATTGGCAGGGGCTCAGCCCCAGCATTTT | CASSELAGAQPQHF
TRBJ2-7 | - | TRBV3-1/TRBV3-2 | - | TGTGCCAGCAGCCAAGCGGTCTACGAGCAGTACTTC | CASSQAVYEQYF
TRBJ1-1 | - | TRBV18 | - | TGTGCCAGCTCCGTCGAGCGGGGAACTGAAGCTTTCTTT | CASSVERGTEAFF
TRBJ2-1 | TRBD2 | TRBV19 | - | TGTGCCAGTAGTGTGGGAGGGAGGGTCGGTGAGCAGTTCTTC | CASSVGGRVGEQFF
TRBJ2-3 | TRBD2 | TRBV4-1 | - | TGCGCCAGCAGCCAAGGGACTAGCGGGGGGAGGACAGATACGCAGTATTTT | CASSQGTSGGRTDTQYF
TRBJ2-1 | TRBD2 | TRBV18 | - | TGTGCCAGCTCCGTCAGCGGGGAGGCTTCCGGTGAGCAGTTCTTC | CASSVSGEASGEQFF
TRBJ1-1 | - | TRBV30 | - | TGTGCCTGGAGGGGAGGGCCCACTGAAGCTTTCTTT | CAWRGGPTEAFF
TRBJ2-6 | - | TRBV18 | - | TGTGCCAGCTCACCAAGAGGTACTGGGGCCAACGTCCTGACTTTC | CASSPRGTGANVLTF
TRBJ1-1 | TRBD1 | TRBV19 | few | TGTGCCAGTAAAGAGGACAGGGGGCGGACTGAAGCTTTCTTT | CASKEDRGRTEAFF
TRBJ2-2 | TRBD2 | TRBV27 | few | TGTGCCAGCAGTTTCCAACTAGCGGGGGGGCGAACCGGGGAGCTGTTTTTT | CASSFQLAGGRTGELFF
TRBJ2-1 | - | TRBV6-1 | - | TGTGCCAGCAGTGAAACACAACACCGGAGCTCCTACAATGAGCAGTTCTTC | CASSETQHRSSYNEQFF
TRBJ2-7 | TRBD2 | TRBV18 | - | TGTGCCAGCTCAGAAAGCGGACTAGCGGGGGGTAAGGCCTACGAGCAGTACTTC | CASSESGLAGGKAYEQYF
TRBJ2-2 | TRBD1 | TRBV10-1 | few | TGCGCCAGCAGTACGATGACAGGGAACGGGGAGCTGTTTTTT | CASSTMTGNGELFF
TRBJ1-4 | - | TRBV19 | - | TGTGCCAGTAGTATCAAACCATCGGGTACGGAAAAACTGTTTTTT | CASSIKPSGTEKLFF
TRBJ1-1 | - | TRBV27 | - | TGTGCCAGCAGTTTATCAGCTCAAGGGGTTACTGAAGCTTTCTTT | CASSLSAQGVTEAFF
TRBJ2-1 | - | TRBV28 | - | TGTGCCAGCAGTTTTGGAGGGGCTGGAGTCCAAAGCTCCTACAATGAGCAGTTCTTC | CASSFGGAGVQSSYNEQFF
TRBJ1-6 | TRBD1 | TRBV27 | few | TGTGCCAGCAGCTCGATCCGGGACAGGGGATCACCCCTCCACTTT | CASSSIRDRGSPLHF
TRBJ2-3 | TRBD2 | TRBV19 | - | TGTGCCAGTAGTACACTAGCGGGGGACGGAAATACGCAGTATTTT | CASSTLAGDGNTQYF
TRBJ1-2 | TRBD1 | TRBV6-6 | once | TGTGCCAGCAGTCCGACAGGGAACTATGGCTACACCTTC | CASSPTGNYGYTF
TRBJ1-3 | - | TRBV5-6 | few | TGTGCCAGCAGCTTGGTGGGAGACTCTGGAAACACCATATATTTT | CASSLVGDSGNTIYF
TRBJ2-7 | - | TRBV3-1/TRBV3-2 | once | TGTGCCAGCGCCCGTAGGGGGATGGGCTACGAGCAGTACTTC | CASARRGMGYEQYF
TRBJ1-3 | - | TRBV15 | - | TGTGCCACCAGCAGAGATTTTCGGTCCGGTGGAAACACCATATATTTT | CATSRDFRSGGNTIYF
TRBJ1-2 | - | TRBV5-6 | - | TGTGCCAGCAGCTTGTCCCCGCGGCTTAACTATGGCTACACCTTC | CASSLSPRLNYGYTF
TRBJ2-7 | TRBD2 | TRBV6-2/TRBV6-3 | - | TGTGCCAGCAGTTCTCCCGGGACTAGCGGAACACTCTACGAGCAGTACTTC | CASSSPGTSGTLYEQYF
TRBJ1-5 | - | TRBV30 | - | TGTGCCTGGAGTACGACAGCCCGCAATCAGCCCCAGCATTTT | CAWSTTARNQPQHF
TRBJ1-6 | TRBD1 | TRBV27 | - | TGTGCCAGCAGTTTCCCTACAGGGGGACCCTCCTATAATTCACCCCTCCACTTT | CASSFPTGGPSYNSPLHF
TRBJ2-1 | TRBD2 | TRBV19 | - | TGTGCCAGTAGTATATGGGGCGGGAGGGCAAACAATGAGCAGTTCTTC | CASSIWGGRANNEQFF
TRBJ1-1 | - | TRBV19 | - | TGTGCCAGTAGTCGCCACAGTCATCAGAACACTGAAGCTTTCTTT | CASSRHSHQNTEAFF
TRBJ1-6 | TRBD1 | TRBV5-4 | - | TGTGCCAGCAGCTTGTCGAGGGACAGTTCACCCCTCCACTTT | CASSLSRDSSPLHF
TRBJ2-2 | - | TRBV6-5 | few | TGTGCCAGCAAGAGTAGCAGGGCGACCGGGGAGCTGTTTTTT | CASKSSRATGELFF
TRBJ2-1 | - | TRBV5-6 | - | TGTGCCAGCAGCTTAGGATCCGGACAAGGCAATGAGCAGTTCTTC | CASSLGSGQGNEQFF